This is a list of T cell receptor beta chains from one sample in a study of identical twins. TCRdb used MiXCR to reprocess the 5' RACE reads, holding one entry per CDR3 protein. Of 200,000 to 250,000 distinct CDR3 sequences in the sample, about 7.5% were seen once. This same sample was also taken into another study, of yellow fever vaccine responses in identical twins.

The sequenced material came from CD8+ T cells sorted from blood. The receptors were sampled from a woman aged 18-30 years in good health. Both conserved end residues are part of each CDR3. The D gene is left open where the match is weak. The size field is filled for only some rows; it gives once, few, many or a size class.

v_gene,abundance,d_gene,j_gene,CDR3nt,CDR3aa
TRBV20-1,many,NA,TRBJ2-4,TGCAGTGCTAGAGTTGGGGAACCGATAAACATTCAGTACTTC,CSARVGEPINIQYF
TRBV29-1,many,NA,TRBJ2-3,TGCAGCGTCCCCTCCTCGGGCCGAAGCACAGATACGCAGTATTTT,CSVPSSGRSTDTQYF
TRBV9,NA,NA,TRBJ2-1,TGTGCCAGCAGCGTAGAGCCAGCCTCCTACAATGAGCAGTTCTTC,CASSVEPASYNEQFF
TRBV5-5,once,TRBD1,TRBJ2-7,TGTGCCAGCAGCGGGAGGACAGGGGAGCACGAGCAGTACTTC,CASSGRTGEHEQYF
TRBV28,few,TRBD1,TRBJ1-1,TGTGCCAGCAAGACAGGGGGCAGGAGGGACACTGAAGCTTTCTTT,CASKTGGRRDTEAFF
TRBV7-8,few,TRBD1,TRBJ2-7,TGTGCCAGCAGCTCACAGGGGAGACCCCCCTACGAGCAGTACTTC,CASSSQGRPPYEQYF
TRBV29-1,many,NA,TRBJ2-2,TGCAGCGTGGGATGGAGCGGGGAGCTGTTTTTT,CSVGWSGELFF
TRBV3-1,few,NA,TRBJ2-3,TGTGCCAGCAGTCAACATGAGGCGGGTCTAACAGATACGCAGTATTTT,CASSQHEAGLTDTQYF
TRBV7-9,NA,NA,TRBJ1-6,TGTGCCAGCGCAGGGGTTTCACCCCTCCACTTT,CASAGVSPLHF
TRBV15,many,NA,TRBJ2-7,TGTGCCACCAGTGTCGGGGGAGCGCGCTACGAGCAGTACTTC,CATSVGGARYEQYF
TRBV12-3/TRBV12-4,many,NA,TRBJ2-7,TGTGCCAGCAGTTTCGGGGACATCCCTTTCTTC,CASSFGDIPFF
TRBV20-1,NA,NA,TRBJ2-2,TGCAGTGCTCGGGGGACGGGGGACACCGGGGAGCTGTTTTTT,CSARGTGDTGELFF
TRBV11-2,NA,NA,TRBJ2-2,TGTGCCAGCAGCTTATTGGGGCCCGGGGAGCTGTTTTTT,CASSLLGPGELFF
TRBV29-1,many,NA,TRBJ2-1,TGCAGCGTTCCGACAACGGGGGTGGACAATGAGCAGTTCTTC,CSVPTTGVDNEQFF
TRBV9,few,TRBD1,TRBJ2-2,TGTGCCAGCAGCGGTCGACAGGGCACCGGGGAGCTGTTTTTT,CASSGRQGTGELFF
TRBV24-1,many,TRBD1,TRBJ2-1,TGTGCCACCAGTGATTTGCGACAGGGCTCAAGCTACAATGAGCAGTTCTTC,CATSDLRQGSSYNEQFF
TRBV6-1,many,TRBD1,TRBJ1-5,TGTGCCAGCAGCAGACCGGGACAGGGGGCGGTTCAGCCCCAGCATTTT,CASSRPGQGAVQPQHF
TRBV28,NA,TRBD1,TRBJ1-1,TGTGCCAGCCGATACCAGGGGGCGCGGACTGAAGCTTTCTTT,CASRYQGARTEAFF
TRBV5-6,NA,NA,TRBJ2-3,TGTGCCAGCAGCCTACAGACTAGTTTGACAGATACGCAGTATTTT,CASSLQTSLTDTQYF
TRBV12-3/TRBV12-4,many,NA,TRBJ2-2,TGTGCCAGCAGTTTATTCGAGCGGGCCGGGGAGCTGTTTTTT,CASSLFERAGELFF
TRBV10-2,NA,NA,TRBJ2-7,TGCGCCAGCAGTGAGTCTGCCCCAGGGCTGGGCGAGCAGTACTTC,CASSESAPGLGEQYF
TRBV7-2,few,TRBD1,TRBJ2-3,TGTGCCAGCAGCCCCCAGGGGGACAGGTTCACAGATACGCAGTATTTT,CASSPQGDRFTDTQYF
TRBV12-3/TRBV12-4,few,NA,TRBJ1-2,TGTGCCAGCAGTACGGCACAGCTCATCCATGGCTACACCTTC,CASSTAQLIHGYTF
TRBV5-1,many,TRBD1,TRBJ2-2,TGCGCCAGCACCCACGGGACAGACAACACCGGGGAGCTGTTTTTT,CASTHGTDNTGELFF
TRBV20-1,once,TRBD2,TRBJ2-3,TGCAGTGCTAGAGATCGAGCGGGGGCGCGCACAGATACGCAGTATTTT,CSARDRAGARTDTQYF
TRBV28,NA,NA,TRBJ2-3,TGTGCCAGCAGTAGCCAGCGCGCAGATACGCAGTATTTT,CASSSQRADTQYF
TRBV19,few,NA,TRBJ2-1,TGTGCCAGTAGTAACACGGGCTCCCAAGGGTTCTTC,CASSNTGSQGFF
TRBV29-1,few,TRBD1,TRBJ2-3,TGCAGCGTGGACAGGGACGGGAGAACAGATACGCAGTATTTT,CSVDRDGRTDTQYF
TRBV11-2,NA,NA,TRBJ2-1,TGTGCCAGCAGCTCGGAGGGTCTCAATGAGCAGTTCTTC,CASSSEGLNEQFF
TRBV3-1,many,NA,TRBJ1-1,TGTGCCAGCAGCCAAGTCCAAGTCCGACAGCACACTGAAGCTTTCTTT,CASSQVQVRQHTEAFF
TRBV3-1,NA,NA,TRBJ2-5,TGTGCCAGCAGCGGAGCGGGCTTTCAAGAGACCCAGTACTTC,CASSGAGFQETQYF
TRBV6-5,NA,TRBD2,TRBJ2-5,TGTGCCAGCAGTTCCTCTAGCGGCCAAGAGACCCAGTACTTC,CASSSSSGQETQYF
TRBV9,few,TRBD1,TRBJ2-7,TGTGCCAGCAGCGAGACAGGGGGAAGATCCTACGAGCAGTACTTC,CASSETGGRSYEQYF
TRBV20-1,few,TRBD2,TRBJ2-5,TGCAGTGCGCTTCTAGGACTAGCGGGATTCCAAGAGACCCAGTACTTC,CSALLGLAGFQETQYF